A single sample is the source of the 24 T cell receptor beta chains below, sequenced in a study of identical twins. TCRdb called the 5' RACE reads again in MiXCR, with one record for every CDR3 protein. The data show nearly 900,000 distinct CDR3 sequences, more than 9% seen once. The same sample was also studied in work on yellow fever vaccine responses in identical twins.

Sequencing was done on a sample of PBMCs. All receptors derive from a woman aged 18-35 years in good health.

This clonotype has a handful of counts. The CDR3 here is CASSGFSGSNEQFF. CDR3 bases: TGTGCCAGCAGTGGCTTTAGCGGGAGCAATGAGCAGTTCTTC. The chain joins TRBV2 to TRBJ2-1; TRBD2 agrees at 9 bases. Trimming at V came to 4 bases and at J to 6 bases, leaving 4 bases not matched to a gene. Germline CDR1 and CDR2: SNHLY and FYNNEI. This CDR3 spans 14 amino acids. Full variable domain (missing parts from reference TRBV2 and TRBJ2-1): EPEVTQTPSHQVTQMGQEVILRCVPISNHLYFYWYRQILGQKVEFLVSFYNNEISEKSEIFDDQFSVERPDGSNFTLKIRSTKLEDSAMYFCASSGFSGSNEQFFGPGTRLTVL.

Only a few counts were recorded for this clonotype. The CDR3 sequence is CASWDYQETQYF. DNA for the CDR3: TGTGCCAGCTGGGACTACCAAGAGACCCAGTACTTC. The rearrangement links TRBV27 to TRBJ2-5; tentatively, D is TRBD2 (6 bases). The CDR3 is 12 residues long. Trimming left V 8 bases short and J 0 bases short, with 7 bases between. Per the germline V gene, CDR1 is MNHEY and CDR2 is SMNVEV (reference sequence).

This clonotype was picked up many times. This rearrangement joins TRBV20-1 to TRBJ2-5; D is possibly TRBD2 (6 bases). The CDR3 consists of 12 residues. Germline V gene sequence: CDR1 DFQATT, CDR2 SNEGSKA (reference sequence). The V and J ends lost 3 bases and 5 bases respectively, with 10 bases between them. The CDR3 reads CSASPLAETQYF. CDR3 nucleotide sequence: TGCAGTGCTAGCCCCCTAGCGGAGACCCAGTACTTC.

This clonotype occurred a few times. The chain couples TRBV4-1 to TRBJ2-2; D call uncertain. The CDR3 covers 16 residues. The V end was cut by 0 bases, the J end by 0 bases, with 8 bases between. Germline lookup yields CDR1 MGHRA and CDR2 YSYEKL. The CDR3 here is CASSQDPVTNTGELFF. The CDR3 DNA is TGCGCCAGCAGCCAAGACCCAGTTACGAACACCGGGGAGCTGTTTTTT.

This clonotype was picked up many times. The chain has TRBV4-1 and TRBJ2-7; 14 bases agree with TRBD2. Germline CDR1 and CDR2: MGHRA and YSYEKL. The CDR3 has 16 amino acids. V shed 2 bases, J shed 4 bases, and the junction held 4 bases outside the gene matches. The CDR3 loop is CASSQTTSGRVYEQYF. DNA of the CDR3: TGCGCCAGCAGCCAAACGACTAGCGGGAGGGTGTACGAGCAGTACTTC.

The rearrangement uses TRBV28 and TRBJ2-5; D not resolved. The length of the CDR3 is 16 residues. V was pared by 4 bases and J by 0 bases, with 15 bases between. Germline CDR1 is MDHEN and CDR2 is SYDVKM. The CDR3 DNA follows: TGTGCCAGCAGTTCAGAGGCCCAGCCGTACCAAGAGACCCAGTACTTC. Its translation: CASSSEAQPYQETQYF.

The chain has TRBV7-6 and TRBJ2-1; D possibly uses TRBD1 or TRBD2 (5 bases each). V lost 4 bases, J lost 6 bases, and 16 bases lay in between. Germline assignment: CDR1 SGHVS and CDR2 FNYEAQ. The CDR3 is 15 residues long. Here the CDR3 reads CASSSEGWSGNEQFF. The DNA for the CDR3 is TGTGCCAGCAGCTCCGAGGGGTGGTCGGGCAATGAGCAGTTCTTC.

The rearrangement links TRBV6-1 to TRBJ1-1; the match to TRBD1 covers 12 bases. Per the germline V gene, CDR1 is MNHNS and CDR2 is SASEGT. This CDR3 region has 15 residues. The junction had 7 bases not matched to a gene; V was cut back by 7 bases and J by 4 bases. As DNA, the CDR3 is TGTGCCAGCAATAGGGACAGGGGGCACGGCACTGAAGCTTTCTTT. Translating it yields CASNRDRGHGTEAFF.

The chain combines TRBV5-1 with TRBJ2-3; D not certain. The CDR3 has 15 residues. Deletions cut 0 bases from V and 1 base from J, with 9 bases between. Looked up from germline, CDR1 is SGHRS and CDR2 is YFSETQ. DNA for the CDR3: TGCGCCAGCAGCTTGGACTTTCTTGGCACAGATACGCAGTATTTT. Translated, it gives CASSLDFLGTDTQYF.

This clonotype turned up a few times. The gene calls are TRBV4-1 and TRBJ2-1, with 15 bases that match TRBD2. The J segment lost 2 bases and the V segment lost 0 bases, leaving 5 bases of the junction unmatched. CDR3 length: 19 amino acids. CDR1 is MGHRA and CDR2 is YSYEKL in the germline V gene. The chain's CDR3 is CASSQEVGLAGGTYNEQFF. The CDR3 DNA reads TGCGCCAGCAGCCAAGAAGTGGGACTAGCGGGGGGTACCTACAATGAGCAGTTCTTC.

Ten or more counts support this clonotype. The chain recombines TRBV7-9 with TRBJ2-7; TRBD2 matches 7 bases. This CDR3 spans 16 amino acids. The V gene end was trimmed by 5 bases and the J gene end by 3 bases; junction bases not matched to a gene: 13. CDR1 and CDR2 (germline): SEHNR, FQNEAQ (reference sequence). For the CDR3, the DNA is TGTGCCAGCAGCCCGCCCGGGGAGGGGAATTTCTACGAGCAGTACGTC. Amino acids: CASSPPGEGNFYEQYV.

Many counts were recorded for this clonotype. The V call is TRBV4-1, the J call TRBJ2-1; no clear D. This CDR3 is built from 17 residues. With 2 bases removed from V and 0 bases from J, the gap between germline ends came to 14 bases. From germline, CDR1 is MGHRA and CDR2 YSYEKL. Here the CDR3 reads CASSQSGSRSSYNEQFF. The CDR3 DNA follows: TGCGCCAGCAGCCAATCAGGTAGCCGGAGCTCCTACAATGAGCAGTTCTTC.

This clonotype was counted between two and nine times. The chain employs TRBV7-8 and TRBJ2-2; D unclear. Between the trimmed V and J ends, which lost 2 bases and 7 bases, there was a span of 8 bases. CDR1 and CDR2 from the germline V gene are SGHVS and FQNEAQ. This CDR3 region has 13 residues. The CDR3 DNA sequence: TGTGCCAGCAGCTTAACCCTTGGCGGGGAGCTGTTTTTT. It specifies CASSLTLGGELFF.

The chain combines TRBV15 with TRBJ1-2, with a weak D call TRBD1 (5 bases). Trimming took 8 bases from V and 5 from J, leaving 21 bases between them. The germline V gene has CDR1 LNHNV and CDR2 YYDKDF (reference sequence). The CDR3 length is 15 residues. The CDR3 DNA reads as TGTGCCACCGGGGGGAAGTACGAGGGGAGGTATGGCTACACCTTC. The encoded protein is CATGGKYEGRYGYTF.

On this clonotype itself: This may be a read error, as it is one base from a much larger clone. The chain is built from TRBV4-2 and TRBJ2-2; perhaps TRBD1 as D (6 bases). The germline V gene has CDR1 LGHNA and CDR2 YNFKEQ. The CDR3 has 15 residues. CDR3 in DNA: TGTGCCAGCAGGTCCAGGGATGGGGACACCCGGGAGCTGTTTTTT. It codes for CASRSRDGDTRELFF.

The chain combines TRBV24-1 with TRBJ2-3; either TRBD1 or TRBD2 may supply D (5 bases each). Trimming shortened V by 9 bases and J by 2 bases, and 20 bases separated the two germline ends. CDR3 size: 16 residues. Germline loops: CDR1 KGHDR, CDR2 SFDVKD. This CDR3 reads CATGSSKGPHTDTQYF. CDR3 sequence (DNA): TGTGCCACCGGGAGTAGTAAGGGACCACACACAGATACGCAGTATTTT.

The chain carries TRBV12-3 or TRBV12-4 and TRBJ2-2; possibly TRBD1 or TRBD2 for D (5 bases each). Trimming removed 1 base from V and 7 bases from J, with 16 bases in between. The CDR3 sequence is 16 residues long. The CDR3 loop is CASSLGGAGLSGELFF. DNA of the CDR3: TGTGCCAGCAGTTTAGGAGGGGCTGGCCTCAGCGGGGAGCTGTTTTTT.

This clonotype was observed a few times. V gene TRBV7-6 combines with J gene TRBJ2-3; 8 bases align to TRBD2. The CDR3 contains 16 residues. Germline CDR1 and CDR2: SGHVS and FNYEAQ. V trimming: 5 bases; J trimming: 3 bases; junction bases outside the gene matches: 10. This CDR3 is CASSPRVGGATDTQYF. In DNA, the CDR3 is TGTGCCAGCAGCCCAAGGGTCGGGGGGGCAACAGATACGCAGTATTTT.

This chain connects TRBV9 to TRBJ2-1, with 7 positions matching TRBD2. The CDR3 length is 15 residues. With V trimmed by 4 bases and J by 7 bases, 11 bases remained unmatched. Germline assignment: CDR1 SGDLS and CDR2 YYNGEE. CDR3 bases: TGTGCCAGCAGCCCCCTTGAGGGAGGGGCGAATGAGCAGTTCTTC. It yields the protein CASSPLEGGANEQFF. Drawing the rest from reference TRBV9 and TRBJ2-1, the complete variable domain is DSGVTQTPKHLITATGQRVTLRCSPRSGDLSVYWYQQSLDQGLQFLIQYYNGEERAKGNILERFSAQQFPDLHSELNLSSLELGDSALYFCASSPLEGGANEQFFGPGTRLTVL.

This clonotype was picked up a small number of times. V usage is TRBV10-3 and J usage is TRBJ2-7, with TRBD1 matching 7 bases. The V gene end was trimmed by 6 bases and the J gene end by 0 bases; junction bases not matched to a gene: 8. CDR3 length equals 15 residues. In germline, CDR1 is ENHRY, CDR2 SYGVKD. Here the CDR3 reads CAIRPSGQSSYEQYF. The CDR3 bases are TGTGCCATCAGACCATCGGGACAGAGCTCCTACGAGCAGTACTTC.

This clonotype came up a few times. The V call is TRBV28, the J call TRBJ1-6; 8 positions match TRBD1. The CDR3 spans 17 residues. The junction had 15 bases not matched to a gene; V was cut back by 5 bases and J by 9 bases. Germline-derived CDR1 and CDR2 are MDHEN and SYDVKM. The CDR3 sequence is CASSPTGGRAPISPLHF. In nucleotides, the CDR3 is TGTGCCAGCAGTCCAACAGGGGGTCGTGCCCCTATTTCACCCCTCCACTTT.

This clonotype showed up many times. The V call is TRBV6-1, the J call TRBJ2-1; 8 bases are a match to TRBD2. The germline gives CDR1 MNHNS, CDR2 SASEGT. After removal of 5 bases from V and 0 bases from J, the junction contained 9 bases not matched to a gene. The CDR3 has 17 residues. CDR3 loop: CASSPYRAGDSYNEQFF. The CDR3 nucleotides are TGTGCCAGCAGTCCCTACCGAGCGGGAGACTCCTACAATGAGCAGTTCTTC.

The sample holds a few counts of this clonotype. The J gene is TRBJ2-7, the V gene TRBV12-3 or TRBV12-4; TRBD2 agrees at 10 bases. The CDR3 extends over 15 amino acids. The trim removed 1 base at V and 3 bases at J, leaving 3 bases unmatched. CDR3 DNA sequence: TGTGCCAGCAGTTTAGTACTAGCGGGAAACTACGAGCAGTACTTC. Its translation is CASSLVLAGNYEQYF.

There are many counts of this clonotype. J is TRBJ1-4 and V is TRBV12-3 or TRBV12-4; 7 positions match TRBD1. The V gene end was trimmed by 5 bases and the J gene end by 5 bases; junction bases not matched to a gene: 11. This CDR3 region has 16 residues. The CDR3 loop reads CASSTPQGLRNEKLFF. For the CDR3, the DNA is TGTGCCAGCAGTACTCCACAGGGGCTTAGAAATGAAAAACTGTTTTTT.